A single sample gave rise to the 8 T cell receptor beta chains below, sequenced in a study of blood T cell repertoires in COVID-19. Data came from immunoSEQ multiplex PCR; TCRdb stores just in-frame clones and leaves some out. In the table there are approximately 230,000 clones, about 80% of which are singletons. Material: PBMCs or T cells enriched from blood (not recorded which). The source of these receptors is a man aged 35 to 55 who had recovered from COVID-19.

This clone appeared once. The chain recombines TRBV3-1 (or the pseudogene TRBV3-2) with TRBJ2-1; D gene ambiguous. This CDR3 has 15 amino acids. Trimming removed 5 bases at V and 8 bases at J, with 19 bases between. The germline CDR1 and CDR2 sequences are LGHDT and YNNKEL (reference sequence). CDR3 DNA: TGTGCCAGCAGCTCATCCTTTAGTCACCCCGATGAGCAGTTCTTC. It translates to CASSSSFSHPDEQFF.

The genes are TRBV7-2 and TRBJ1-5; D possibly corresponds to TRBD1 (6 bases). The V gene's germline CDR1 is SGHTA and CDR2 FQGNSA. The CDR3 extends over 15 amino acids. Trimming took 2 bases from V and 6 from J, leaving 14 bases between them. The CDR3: CASSLFSGEGQPQHF. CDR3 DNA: TGTGCCAGCAGCTTATTCTCAGGGGAGGGTCAGCCCCAGCATTTT. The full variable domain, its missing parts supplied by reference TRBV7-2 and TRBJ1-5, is GAGVSQSPSNKVTEKGKDVELRCDPISGHTALYWYRQSLGQGLEFLIYFQGNSAPDKSGLPSDRFSAERTGGSVSTLTIQRTQQEDSAVYLCASSLFSGEGQPQHFGDGTRLSIL.

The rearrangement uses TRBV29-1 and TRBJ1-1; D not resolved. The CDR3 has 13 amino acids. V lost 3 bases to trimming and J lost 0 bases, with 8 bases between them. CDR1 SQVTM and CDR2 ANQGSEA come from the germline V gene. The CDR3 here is CSVERLMNTEAFF. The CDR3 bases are TGCAGCGTTGAGCGGCTCATGAACACTGAAGCTTTCTTT.

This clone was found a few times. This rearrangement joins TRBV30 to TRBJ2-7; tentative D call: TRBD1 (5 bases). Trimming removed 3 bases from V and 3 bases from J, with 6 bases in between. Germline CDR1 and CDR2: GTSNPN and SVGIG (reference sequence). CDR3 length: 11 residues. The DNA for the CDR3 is TGTGCCTGGAGCGACAGCTACGAGCAGTACTTC. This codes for CAWSDSYEQYF.

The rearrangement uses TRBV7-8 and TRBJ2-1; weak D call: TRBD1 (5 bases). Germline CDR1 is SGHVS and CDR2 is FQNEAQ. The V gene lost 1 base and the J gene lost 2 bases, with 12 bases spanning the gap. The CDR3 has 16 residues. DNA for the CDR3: TGTGCCAGCAGCTTAGAGGAGACAGATACCTACAATGAGCAGTTCTTC. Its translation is CASSLEETDTYNEQFF.

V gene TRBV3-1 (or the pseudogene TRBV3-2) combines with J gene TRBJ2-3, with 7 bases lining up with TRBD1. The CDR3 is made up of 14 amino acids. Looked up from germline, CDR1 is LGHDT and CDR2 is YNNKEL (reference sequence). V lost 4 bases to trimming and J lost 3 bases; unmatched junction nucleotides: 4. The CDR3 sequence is CASSRRQGTDTQYF. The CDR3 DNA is TGTGCCAGCAGCCGAAGACAGGGAACAGATACGCAGTATTTT.

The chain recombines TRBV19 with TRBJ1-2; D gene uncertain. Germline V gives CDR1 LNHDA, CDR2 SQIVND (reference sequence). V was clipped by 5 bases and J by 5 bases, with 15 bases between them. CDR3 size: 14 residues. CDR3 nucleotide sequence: TGTGCCAGTAGTTTTGTCTCCGGGTCATATGGCTACACCTTC. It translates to CASSFVSGSYGYTF.

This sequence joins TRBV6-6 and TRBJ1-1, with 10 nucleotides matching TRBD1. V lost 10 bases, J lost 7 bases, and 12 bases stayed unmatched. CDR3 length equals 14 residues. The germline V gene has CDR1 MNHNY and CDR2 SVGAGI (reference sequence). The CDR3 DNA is TGTGCCACCAAACCGGGACAGGGGAAAAATGAAGCTTTCTTT. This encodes CATKPGQGKNEAFF.